This TCR beta chain stems from a study of T cell changes during pregnancy in multiple sclerosis. Regarding this clone: The sample contains more than one DNA sequence encoding this CDR3.

Sequenced by immunoSEQ multiplex PCR; TCRdb stores in-frame clones only, minus some. Found here are 55,000 to 85,000 clones, about 90% of them singletons; the top ten hold roughly 1.5%. The CDR3 totals 13 residues. Germline V gives CDR1 PRHDT, CDR2 FYEKMQ (reference sequence). V was shortened by 9 bases and J by 1 base, with 12 bases between the two germline ends. This receptor was taken from a female donor with multiple sclerosis, enrolled in a pregnancy study. The material sequenced was peripheral blood, taken after pregnancy. The chain couples TRBV13 to TRBJ1-1; tentative D call: TRBD1 (6 bases). CDR3 loop: CASSLDRNTEAFF. CDR3 sequence (DNA): TGTGCCAGTTCATTGGACAGGAACACTGAAGCTTTCTTT.